Listed below are T cell receptor beta chains from one sample, sequenced in a study of technical replicates of blood from a handful of donors. Method: immunoSEQ multiplex PCR; TCRdb's copy keeps in-frame clones and lacks some. The table includes 15,000 to 17,000 clones, 65% to 90% detected once. The specimen was PBMCs. These receptors were taken from a human donor in good health. The CDR3 runs from the conserved cysteine through the conserved F or W. Fields, in order: D gene, J gene, clone size, V gene, CDR3 DNA, CDR3 protein. A D gene is named only where the DNA matches it firmly. Size is omitted from some rows. Given values are once, few, many or a class for expanded clones.

>.|TRBJ2-3|.|TRBV4-2
TGTGCCAGCAGCCAACGGGTGCAAGATACGCAGTATTTT
CASSQRVQDTQYF
>.|TRBJ2-1|.|TRBV11-3
TGTGCCAGCAGCAACCCGGGGGGCAACAATGAGCAGTTCTTC
CASSNPGGNNEQFF
>.|TRBJ2-7|few|TRBV19
TGTGCCAGTAGCGATGGGGAGAACCTCTCTCACGAGCAGTACTTC
CASSDGENLSHEQYF
>.|TRBJ2-5|.|TRBV30
TGTGCCTGGAGGGCAGGGGGGGAGACCCAGTACTTC
CAWRAGGETQYF
>.|TRBJ1-1|.|TRBV5-1
TGCGCCAGCAGCCCTTTAGCGAACACTGAAGCTTTCTTT
CASSPLANTEAFF
>TRBD1|TRBJ1-1|once|TRBV28
TGTGCCAGCAGTTACCATGGGACAGGTGAAGCTTTCTTT
CASSYHGTGEAFF
>TRBD2|TRBJ2-1|once|TRBV6-6
TGTGCCAGCAGTTACGGGACTAGCGACAATGAGCAGTTCTTC
CASSYGTSDNEQFF
>TRBD2|TRBJ2-1|.|TRBV10-3
TGTGCCATCAGTCCGACTAGCGGGGAAGGGGGTGAGCAGTTCTTC
CAISPTSGEGGEQFF
>TRBD2|TRBJ2-2|.|TRBV29-1
TGCAGCGCCCTCCCCATAGCGGGCACCGGGGAGCTGTTTTTT
CSALPIAGTGELFF
>.|TRBJ2-3|once|TRBV6-1
TGTGCCAGCAGTGAAGCCGTTCCAGATACGCAGTATTTT
CASSEAVPDTQYF
>.|TRBJ1-3|.|TRBV5-6
TGTGCCAGCAGCTTGTCAGTCCGCGGAAACACCATATATTTT
CASSLSVRGNTIYF
>.|TRBJ1-2|once|TRBV30
TGTGCCTGTCGGGACTATAACTATGGCTACACCTTC
CACRDYNYGYTF
>TRBD1|TRBJ2-5|.|TRBV15
TGTGCCACCAACCGGGACAGGGGGCCCTTAGAGACCCAGTACTTC
CATNRDRGPLETQYF
>.|TRBJ1-3|.|TRBV6-6
TGTGCCAGCAGTGCCGACAGGAACTCTGGAAACACCATATATTTT
CASSADRNSGNTIYF
>.|TRBJ2-3|.|TRBV19
TGTGCCAGTAGTACGGGACATGGCCCAGATACGCAGTATTTT
CASSTGHGPDTQYF
>TRBD2|TRBJ2-3|.|TRBV7-9
TGTGCCAGCACCTCCGGACTAGCGGGAGCAAGGACAGATACGCAGTATTTT
CASTSGLAGARTDTQYF
>TRBD2|TRBJ2-3|.|TRBV14
TGTGCCAGCAGCCTTGGACTAGCGGGAGGCTCAGATACGCAGTATTTT
CASSLGLAGGSDTQYF
>TRBD2|TRBJ2-5|.|TRBV4-2
TGTGCCAGCAGCCAGGGGACTAGCGGGAGCCCGTACCAAGAGACCCAGTACTTC
CASSQGTSGSPYQETQYF
>.|TRBJ2-3|.|TRBV5-1
TGCGCCAGCACCTCAGGCCCTGGCGCAGATACGCAGTATTTT
CASTSGPGADTQYF
>.|TRBJ2-7|.|TRBV2
TGTGCCAGCAAACCCGGGGTCTCGGTTTCTTCCTACGAGCAGTACTTC
CASKPGVSVSSYEQYF
>.|TRBJ2-7|.|TRBV18
TGTGCCAGCTCACCGGCACGTCAGTCCTACGAGCAGTACTTC
CASSPARQSYEQYF
>.|TRBJ2-7|.|TRBV28
TGTGCCAGCGTCAGGGACAACTCCTACGAGCAGTACTTC
CASVRDNSYEQYF